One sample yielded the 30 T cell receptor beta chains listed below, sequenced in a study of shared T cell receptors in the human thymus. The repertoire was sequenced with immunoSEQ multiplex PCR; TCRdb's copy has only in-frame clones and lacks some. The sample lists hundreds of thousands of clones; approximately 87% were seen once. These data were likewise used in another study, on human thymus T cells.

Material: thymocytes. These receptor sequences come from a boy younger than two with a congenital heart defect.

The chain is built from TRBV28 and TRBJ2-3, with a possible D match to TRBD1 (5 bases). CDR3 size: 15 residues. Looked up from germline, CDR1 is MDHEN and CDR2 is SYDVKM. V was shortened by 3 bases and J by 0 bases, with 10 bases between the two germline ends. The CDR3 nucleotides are TGTGCCAGCAGTTTTAAGGACACCAGCACAGATACGCAGTATTTT. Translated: CASSFKDTSTDTQYF.

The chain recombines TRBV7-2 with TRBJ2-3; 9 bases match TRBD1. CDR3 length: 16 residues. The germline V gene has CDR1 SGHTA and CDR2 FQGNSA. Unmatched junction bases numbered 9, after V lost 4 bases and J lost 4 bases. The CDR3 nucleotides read TGTGCCAGCAGCTCCGGACAGGGGAAAGGCGCAGATACGCAGTATTTT. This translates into CASSSGQGKGADTQYF.

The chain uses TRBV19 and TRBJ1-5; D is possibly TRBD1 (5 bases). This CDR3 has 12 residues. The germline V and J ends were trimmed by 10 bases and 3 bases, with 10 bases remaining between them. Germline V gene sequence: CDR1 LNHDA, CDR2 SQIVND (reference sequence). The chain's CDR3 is CATGTPNQPQHF. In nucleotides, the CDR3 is TGTGCCACCGGGACTCCCAATCAGCCCCAGCATTTT.

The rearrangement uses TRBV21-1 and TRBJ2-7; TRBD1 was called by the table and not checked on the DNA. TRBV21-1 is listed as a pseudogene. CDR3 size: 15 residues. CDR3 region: CASSIQTRDDYEQYF. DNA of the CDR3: TGTGCCAGCAGCATACAGACACGCGACGACTACGAGCAGTACTTC.

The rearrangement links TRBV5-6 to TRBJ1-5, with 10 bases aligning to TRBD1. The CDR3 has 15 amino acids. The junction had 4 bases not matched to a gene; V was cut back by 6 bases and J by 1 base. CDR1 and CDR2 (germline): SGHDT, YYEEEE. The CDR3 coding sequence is TGTGCCAGCACCGGGACAGGGGAGAGCAATCAGCCCCAGCATTTT. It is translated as CASTGTGESNQPQHF.

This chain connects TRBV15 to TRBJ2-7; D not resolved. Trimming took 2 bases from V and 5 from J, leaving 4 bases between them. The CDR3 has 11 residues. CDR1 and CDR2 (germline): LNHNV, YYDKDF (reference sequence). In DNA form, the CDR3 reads TGTGCCACCAGCAGACTAGACGAGCAGTACTTC. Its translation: CATSRLDEQYF.

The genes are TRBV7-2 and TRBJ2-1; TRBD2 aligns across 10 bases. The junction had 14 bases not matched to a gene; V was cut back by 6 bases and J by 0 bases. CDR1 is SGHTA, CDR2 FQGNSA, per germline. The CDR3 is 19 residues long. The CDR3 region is CASRLEASGTSASYNEQFF. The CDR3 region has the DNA TGTGCCAGCAGGCTAGAGGCATCCGGGACTAGCGCCTCCTACAATGAGCAGTTCTTC. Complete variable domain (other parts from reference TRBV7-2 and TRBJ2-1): GAGVSQSPSNKVTEKGKDVELRCDPISGHTALYWYRQSLGQGLEFLIYFQGNSAPDKSGLPSDRFSAERTGGSVSTLTIQRTQQEDSAVYLCASRLEASGTSASYNEQFFGPGTRLTVL.

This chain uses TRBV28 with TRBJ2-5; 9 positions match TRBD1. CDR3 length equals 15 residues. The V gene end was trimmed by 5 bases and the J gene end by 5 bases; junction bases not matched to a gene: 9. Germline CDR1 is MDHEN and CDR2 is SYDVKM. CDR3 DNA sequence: TGTGCCAGCAGTCCTGGGACAGGGCGAGGGGAGACCCAGTACTTC. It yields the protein CASSPGTGRGETQYF.

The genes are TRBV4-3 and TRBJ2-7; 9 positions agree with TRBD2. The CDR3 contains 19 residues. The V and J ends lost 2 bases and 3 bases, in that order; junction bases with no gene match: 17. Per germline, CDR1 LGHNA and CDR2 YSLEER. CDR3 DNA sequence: TGCGCCAGCAGCCAATCTGGACTAGCGAGGCCCCATCGGGGCTACGAGCAGTACTTC. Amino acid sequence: CASSQSGLARPHRGYEQYF.

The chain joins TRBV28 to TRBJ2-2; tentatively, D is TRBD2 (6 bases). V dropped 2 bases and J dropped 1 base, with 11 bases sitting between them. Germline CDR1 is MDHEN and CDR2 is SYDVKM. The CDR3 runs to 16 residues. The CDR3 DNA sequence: TGTGCCAGCAGTTTAAGGGGCGGGGAGAACACCGGGGAGCTGTTTTTT. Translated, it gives CASSLRGGENTGELFF.

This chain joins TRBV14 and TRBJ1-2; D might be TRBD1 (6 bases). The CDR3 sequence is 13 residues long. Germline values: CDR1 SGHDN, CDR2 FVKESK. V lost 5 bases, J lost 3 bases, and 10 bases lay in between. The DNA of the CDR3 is TGTGCCAGCAGCGCAGGGGCAGACTATGGCTACACCTTC. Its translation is CASSAGADYGYTF.

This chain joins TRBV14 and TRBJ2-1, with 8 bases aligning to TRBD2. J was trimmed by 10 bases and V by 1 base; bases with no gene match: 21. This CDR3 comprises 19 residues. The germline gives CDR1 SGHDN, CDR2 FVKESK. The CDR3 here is CASSQAPRERAGDRPEQFF. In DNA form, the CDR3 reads TGTGCCAGCAGCCAAGCCCCGAGAGAACGAGCGGGAGATCGACCGGAGCAGTTCTTC.

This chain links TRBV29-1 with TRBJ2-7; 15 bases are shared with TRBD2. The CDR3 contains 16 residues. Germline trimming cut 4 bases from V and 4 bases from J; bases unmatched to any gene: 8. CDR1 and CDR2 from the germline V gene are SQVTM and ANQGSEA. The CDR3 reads CSVGAGTSGRTYEQYF. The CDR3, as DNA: TGCAGCGTTGGTGCAGGGACTAGCGGGAGGACTTACGAGCAGTACTTC.

The CDR3 nucleotides are TGTGCCAGCATACCACAGGGACAGGGCTACGAGCAGTACTTC. It codes for CASIPQGQGYEQYF. The chain has TRBV6-1 and TRBJ2-7, with TRBD1 identical over 9 bases. Germline CDR1 and CDR2: MNHNS and SASEGT. The junction had 7 bases not matched to a gene; V was cut back by 7 bases and J by 3 bases. This CDR3 is built from 14 residues.

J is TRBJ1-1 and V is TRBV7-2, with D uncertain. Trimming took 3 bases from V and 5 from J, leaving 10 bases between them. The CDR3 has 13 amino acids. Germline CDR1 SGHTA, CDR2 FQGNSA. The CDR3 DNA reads TGTGCCAGCAGCTTGACCCGGCGGACTGAAGCTTTCTTT. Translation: CASSLTRRTEAFF.

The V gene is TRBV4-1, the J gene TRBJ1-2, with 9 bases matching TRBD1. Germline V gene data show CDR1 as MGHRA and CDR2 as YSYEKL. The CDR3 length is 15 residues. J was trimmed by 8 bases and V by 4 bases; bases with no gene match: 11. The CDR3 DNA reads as TGCGCCAGCAGCCTCGGGGTACAGGGGGCGAACGGCTACACCTTC. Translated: CASSLGVQGANGYTF.

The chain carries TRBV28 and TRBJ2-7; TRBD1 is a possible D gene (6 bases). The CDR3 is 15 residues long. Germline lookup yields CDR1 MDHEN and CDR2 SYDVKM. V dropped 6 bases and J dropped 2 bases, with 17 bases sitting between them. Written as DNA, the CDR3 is TGTGCCAGCAGCCCTTCGTACAGGGAACCCTACGAGCAGTACTTC. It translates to CASSPSYREPYEQYF.

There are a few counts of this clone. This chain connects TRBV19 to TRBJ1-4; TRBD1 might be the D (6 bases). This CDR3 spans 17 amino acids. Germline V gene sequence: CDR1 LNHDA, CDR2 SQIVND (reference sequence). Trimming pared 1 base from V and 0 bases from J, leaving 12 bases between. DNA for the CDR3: TGTGCCAGTAGTATAGCCAATAGACAGGCAACTAATGAAAAACTGTTTTTT. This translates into CASSIANRQATNEKLFF. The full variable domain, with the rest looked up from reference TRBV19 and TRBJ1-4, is DGGITQSPKYLFRKEGQNVTLSCEQNLNHDAMYWYRQDPGQGLRLIYYSQIVNDFQKGDIAEGYSVSREKKESFPLTVTSAQKNPTAFYLCASSIANRQATNEKLFFGSGTQLSVL.

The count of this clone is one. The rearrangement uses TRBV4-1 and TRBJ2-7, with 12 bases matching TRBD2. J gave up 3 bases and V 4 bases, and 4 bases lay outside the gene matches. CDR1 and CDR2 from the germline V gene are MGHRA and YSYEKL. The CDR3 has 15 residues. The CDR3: CASSPRTSGDYEQYF. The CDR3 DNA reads TGCGCCAGCAGCCCCCGGACTAGCGGGGACTACGAGCAGTACTTC.

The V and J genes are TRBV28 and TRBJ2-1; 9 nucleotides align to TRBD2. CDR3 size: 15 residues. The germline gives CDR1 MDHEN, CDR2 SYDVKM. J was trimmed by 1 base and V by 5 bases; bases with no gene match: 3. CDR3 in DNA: TGTGCCAGCAGTCCAGCGGGAGGATCCTACAATGAGCAGTTCTTC. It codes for CASSPAGGSYNEQFF. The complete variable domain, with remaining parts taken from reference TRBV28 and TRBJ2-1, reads DVKVTQSSRYLVKRTGEKVFLECVQDMDHENMFWYRQDPGLGLRLIYFSYDVKMKEKGDIPEGYSVSREKKERFSLILESASTNQTSMYLCASSPAGGSYNEQFFGPGTRLTVL.

The CDR3 sequence: CASRAKAKRGAKNIQYF. The CDR3 DNA reads TGTGCCAGCAGAGCAAAGGCCAAAAGGGGGGCCAAAAACATTCAGTACTTC. The chain is built from TRBV25-1 and TRBJ2-4; D possibly corresponds to TRBD1 (6 bases). CDR1 is MGHDK and CDR2 is SYGVNS in the germline V gene. This CDR3 has 17 residues. Trimming cost V 6 bases and J 1 base, with 19 bases left between them.

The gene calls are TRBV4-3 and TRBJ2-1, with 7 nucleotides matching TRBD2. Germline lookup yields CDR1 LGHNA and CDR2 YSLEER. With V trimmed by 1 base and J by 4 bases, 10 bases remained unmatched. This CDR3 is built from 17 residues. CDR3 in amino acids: CASSQGTSGGKYNEQFF. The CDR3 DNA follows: TGCGCCAGCAGCCAAGGGACTAGTGGCGGGAAATACAATGAGCAGTTCTTC.

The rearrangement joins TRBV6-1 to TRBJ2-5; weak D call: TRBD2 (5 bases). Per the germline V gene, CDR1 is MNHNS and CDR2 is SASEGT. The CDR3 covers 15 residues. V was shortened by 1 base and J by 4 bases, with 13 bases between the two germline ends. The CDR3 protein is CASSEGGADGETQYF. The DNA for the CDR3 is TGTGCCAGCAGTGAAGGGGGAGCGGATGGAGAGACCCAGTACTTC.

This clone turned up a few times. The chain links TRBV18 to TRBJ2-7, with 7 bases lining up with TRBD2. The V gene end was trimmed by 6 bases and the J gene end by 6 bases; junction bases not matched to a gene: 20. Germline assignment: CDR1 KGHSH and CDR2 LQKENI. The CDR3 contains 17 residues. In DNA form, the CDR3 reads TGTGCCAGCTCCCCCATTAACAGCGGGGACCCCGGGGCCGAGCAGTACTTC. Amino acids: CASSPINSGDPGAEQYF.

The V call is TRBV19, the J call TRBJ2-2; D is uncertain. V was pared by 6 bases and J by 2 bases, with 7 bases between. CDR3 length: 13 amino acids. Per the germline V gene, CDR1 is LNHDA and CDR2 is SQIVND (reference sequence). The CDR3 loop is CASRRRNTGELFF. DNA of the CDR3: TGTGCCAGTAGGAGAAGAAACACCGGGGAGCTGTTTTTT.

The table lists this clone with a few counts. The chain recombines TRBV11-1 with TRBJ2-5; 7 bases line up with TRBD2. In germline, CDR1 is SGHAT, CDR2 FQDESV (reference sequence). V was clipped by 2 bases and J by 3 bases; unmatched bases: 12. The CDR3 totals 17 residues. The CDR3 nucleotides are TGTGCCAGCAGCTTAAAGGTCGGTGGGAGGGCCAAAGAGACCCAGTACTTC. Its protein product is CASSLKVGGRAKETQYF.

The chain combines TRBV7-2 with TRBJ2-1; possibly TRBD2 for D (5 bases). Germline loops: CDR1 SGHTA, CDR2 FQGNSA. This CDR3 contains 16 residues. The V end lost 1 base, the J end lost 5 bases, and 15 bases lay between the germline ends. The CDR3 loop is CASSLEVGRTDNEQFF. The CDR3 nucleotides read TGTGCCAGCAGCTTAGAGGTAGGTAGGACTGACAATGAGCAGTTCTTC.

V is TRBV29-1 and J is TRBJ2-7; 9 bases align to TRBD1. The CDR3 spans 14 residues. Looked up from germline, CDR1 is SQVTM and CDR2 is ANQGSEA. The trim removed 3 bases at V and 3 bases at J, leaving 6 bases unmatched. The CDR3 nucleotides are TGCAGCGTTGAGAAACAGGGGGCGATCTACGAGCAGTACTTC. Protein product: CSVEKQGAIYEQYF.

CDR3 sequence reads: CASTERASGLGEQYF. CDR3 nucleotide sequence: TGTGCCAGCACCGAGAGGGCTAGCGGGCTTGGGGAGCAGTACTTC. This sequence joins TRBV5-6 and TRBJ2-7, with 8 bases lining up with TRBD2. Germline V CDR1 and CDR2: SGHDT, YYEEEE. This CDR3 spans 15 amino acids. The V gene end was trimmed by 6 bases and the J gene end by 7 bases; junction bases not matched to a gene: 15.

CDR3 DNA sequence: TGCGCCAGCAGCTTTGGCGGGAGGATTAACGAGCAGTACTTC. Its protein is CASSFGGRINEQYF. This rearrangement joins TRBV5-1 to TRBJ2-7, with TRBD2 identical over 8 bases. The CDR3 is 14 amino acids. CDR1 is SGHRS and CDR2 is YFSETQ in the germline V gene. Unmatched junction bases numbered 6, after V lost 2 bases and J lost 5 bases.